Below, 8 T cell receptor beta chains from the same sample are listed, as sequenced in a study of control samples from healthy donors and cancer patients. The table came from immunoSEQ multiplex PCR; TCRdb's copy has only in-frame clones and leaves some out. Here the sample spans 110,000 or so clones, 70% to 90% being singletons. The sequenced sample consisted of blood. These receptors all come from a man between 45 and 60 years old in good health.

This clone showed up just a few times. V gene TRBV19 combines with J gene TRBJ1-2; D unclear. CDR3 size: 13 residues. V lost 6 bases to trimming and J lost 0 bases, with 8 bases between them. The germline V gene has CDR1 LNHDA and CDR2 SQIVND (reference sequence). The CDR3 region has the DNA TGTGCCAGTAGATTGGCTACTAACTATGGCTACACCTTC. It is translated as CASRLATNYGYTF. The variable domain in full, completed from reference TRBV19 and TRBJ1-2, reads DGGITQSPKYLFRKEGQNVTLSCEQNLNHDAMYWYRQDPGQGLRLIYYSQIVNDFQKGDIAEGYSVSREKKESFPLTVTSAQKNPTAFYLCASRLATNYGYTFGSGTRLTVV.

This chain uses TRBV5-1 with TRBJ1-4; D is unresolved. From germline, CDR1 is SGHRS and CDR2 YFSETQ. V was cut by 4 bases and J by 0 bases, with 10 bases left in between. The CDR3 length is 15 residues. The CDR3 sequence: CASSPGSSTNEKLFF. CDR3 sequence (DNA): TGCGCCAGCAGCCCCGGGTCATCAACTAATGAAAAACTGTTTTTT.

The V and J genes are TRBV27 and TRBJ1-1, with D possibly TRBD1 on 6 matching bases. The V gene's germline CDR1 is MNHEY and CDR2 SMNVEV (reference sequence). V was pared by 5 bases and J by 0 bases, with 13 bases between. This CDR3 comprises 15 residues. The CDR3 DNA follows: TGTGCCAGCAGTCCCTACGGACAGTTGAACACTGAAGCTTTCTTT. It is translated as CASSPYGQLNTEAFF.

By share of the sample, this clone is medium-sized. The rearrangement links TRBV5-1 to TRBJ1-6; D perhaps matches TRBD1 (6 bases). Trimming removed 0 bases from V and 14 bases from J, with 18 bases in between. Germline V gives CDR1 SGHRS, CDR2 YFSETQ. The CDR3 runs to 15 residues. This chain's CDR3 is CASSLGGTSQESLHF. CDR3 bases: TGCGCCAGCAGCTTGGGGGGGACATCCCAAGAGTCCCTCCACTTT.

This clone has just a few counts. This chain connects TRBV12-3 or TRBV12-4 to TRBJ1-1; the D gene is possibly TRBD1 (5 bases). V was pared by 8 bases and J by 1 base, with 11 bases between. The CDR3 length is 13 residues. The chain's CDR3 is CASSWGPNTEAFF. In DNA, the CDR3 is TGTGCCAGCTCCTGGGGACCGAACACTGAAGCTTTCTTT.

This chain joins TRBV3-1 (or the pseudogene TRBV3-2) and TRBJ2-5; 9 nucleotides line up with TRBD1. Germline loops: CDR1 LGHDT, CDR2 YNNKEL (reference sequence). This CDR3 spans 13 amino acids. Unmatched junction bases numbered 2, after V lost 4 bases and J lost 5 bases. The CDR3 protein is CASSRTGVETQYF. The CDR3 region has the DNA TGTGCCAGCAGCCGGACAGGGGTCGAGACCCAGTACTTC.

Concerning this clone itself: The sample holds other DNA sequences that translate to the same CDR3. The V gene is TRBV9, the J gene TRBJ2-3, with TRBD1 as a possible D gene (6 bases). The CDR3 has 15 residues. V was cut by 2 bases and J by 3 bases, with 13 bases left in between. Per germline, CDR1 SGDLS and CDR2 YYNGEE. In nucleotides, the CDR3 is TGTGCCAGCAGCGTCGGTGGGGGCCCAACAGATACGCAGTATTTT. Amino acid sequence: CASSVGGGPTDTQYF.

V gene TRBV7-2 combines with J gene TRBJ1-2; D might be TRBD1 (6 bases). The CDR3 is 14 amino acids. The V end lost 4 bases, the J end lost 7 bases, and 16 bases lay between the germline ends. Germline CDR1 and CDR2: SGHTA and FQGNSA. The CDR3 nucleotides are TGTGCCAGCAGCTCCACACAGGGAATCGGTGGCTACACCTTC. Amino acid sequence: CASSSTQGIGGYTF. Filled out from reference TRBV7-2 and TRBJ1-2, the complete variable domain reads GAGVSQSPSNKVTEKGKDVELRCDPISGHTALYWYRQSLGQGLEFLIYFQGNSAPDKSGLPSDRFSAERTGGSVSTLTIQRTQQEDSAVYLCASSSTQGIGGYTFGSGTRLTVV.